These 29 T cell receptor beta chains share one sample of origin, sequenced in a study of cytomegalovirus exposure and HLA in healthy donors. The PCR employed 60 Vbeta primers together with 13 Jbeta primers. TCRdb's table, derived via immunoSEQ multiplex PCR, lists solely in-frame clones and lacks some. The table lists around 190,000 clones, 86% of them singletons, with approximately 0.31% in the top ten. Sequenced material: PBMCs. These receptors came from a woman aged 25-40 years in good health and CMV-seronegative.

V usage is TRBV11-3 and J usage is TRBJ2-7, with 9 bases matching TRBD1. This CDR3 has 16 amino acids. Germline trimming cut 5 bases from V and 2 bases from J; bases unmatched to any gene: 10. The germline V gene has CDR1 SGHNT and CDR2 YENEEA. DNA for the CDR3: TGTGCCAGCAGCCCCGGTATCGGGACAGGGACCTACGAGCAGTACTTC. This encodes CASSPGIGTGTYEQYF. The whole variable domain, remainder taken from reference TRBV11-3 and TRBJ2-7, is EAGVVQSPRYKIIEKKQPVAFWCNPISGHNTLYWYLQNLGQGPELLIRYENEEAVDDSQLPKDRFSAERLKGVDSTLKIQPAELGDSAVYLCASSPGIGTGTYEQYFGPGTRLTVT.

The chain links TRBV28 to TRBJ2-7; D is uncertain. The CDR3 sequence is 14 residues long. The V gene's germline CDR1 is MDHEN and CDR2 SYDVKM. Trimming removed 3 bases at V and 0 bases at J, with 9 bases between. CDR3 in amino acids: CASSFPGVSYEQYF. The CDR3 DNA follows: TGTGCCAGCAGTTTCCCGGGTGTCTCCTACGAGCAGTACTTC.

The chain has TRBV27 and TRBJ2-7, with TRBD2 matching 7 bases. The CDR3 runs 14 residues. J gave up 2 bases and V 5 bases, and 6 bases lay outside the gene matches. The germline V gene has CDR1 MNHEY and CDR2 SMNVEV (reference sequence). The CDR3 loop is CASSPGTIAYEQYF. CDR3 coding DNA: TGTGCCAGCAGTCCGGGGACTATCGCCTACGAGCAGTACTTC.

The V call is TRBV2, the J call TRBJ1-1; D possibly corresponds to TRBD1 (5 bases). V was cut by 3 bases and J by 7 bases, with 9 bases left in between. The CDR3 is 12 amino acids. Germline V lookup: CDR1 SNHLY, CDR2 FYNNEI. The CDR3 loop reads CASSDPQGEAFF. The CDR3 region has the DNA TGTGCCAGCAGTGATCCCCAGGGTGAAGCTTTCTTT.

The rearrangement links TRBV4-1 to TRBJ1-2; possible D gene TRBD1, 5 bases. This CDR3 is 14 amino acids long. Germline lookup yields CDR1 MGHRA and CDR2 YSYEKL. The germline V and J ends were trimmed by 3 bases and 4 bases, with 12 bases remaining between them. CDR3 nucleotide sequence: TGCGCCAGCAGCCAGGCCCCAACAGGCTATGGCTACACCTTC. This encodes CASSQAPTGYGYTF.

CDR3 loop: CASSVEPFGQREFNEQFF. DNA of the CDR3: TGTGCCAGCAGCGTAGAACCTTTCGGCCAGCGGGAGTTCAATGAGCAGTTCTTC. V gene TRBV9 combines with J gene TRBJ2-1; TRBD2 matches at 8 bases. V gave up 0 bases and J gave up 6 bases; unmatched junction bases: 14. The CDR3 contains 18 residues. Germline CDR1 reads SGDLS; CDR2 reads YYNGEE. The variable domain in full, completed from reference TRBV9 and TRBJ2-1, reads DSGVTQTPKHLITATGQRVTLRCSPRSGDLSVYWYQQSLDQGLQFLIQYYNGEERAKGNILERFSAQQFPDLHSELNLSSLELGDSALYFCASSVEPFGQREFNEQFFGPGTRLTVL.

The chain carries TRBV28 and TRBJ1-5; D is unclear. This CDR3 has 14 amino acids. Germline V gene lookup returns CDR1 MDHEN and CDR2 SYDVKM. The ends were cut back, 4 bases at V and 2 bases at J, with 9 bases in the middle. CDR3 amino acids: CASSYPNGNQPQHF. The CDR3 DNA reads as TGTGCCAGCAGTTATCCAAATGGCAATCAGCCCCAGCATTTT.

The chain links TRBV27 to TRBJ1-4; D remains unclear. Germline V gene lookup returns CDR1 MNHEY and CDR2 SMNVEV (reference sequence). The CDR3 has 17 residues. Trimming shortened V by 5 bases and J by 0 bases, and 16 bases separated the two germline ends. CDR3 in amino acids: CASSPGRAETTNEKLFF. The DNA of the CDR3 is TGTGCCAGCAGTCCTGGGAGGGCCGAAACAACTAATGAAAAACTGTTTTTT.

The chain has TRBV20-1 and TRBJ1-2; D gene ambiguous. The CDR3 runs to 8 residues. The V gene's germline CDR1 is DFQATT and CDR2 SNEGSKA (reference sequence). V was trimmed by 4 bases and J by 8 bases, leaving 2 bases between them. The CDR3 bases are TGCAGTGCTATAGGCTACACCTTC. Translated, it gives CSAIGYTF.

The V gene is TRBV7-2, the J gene TRBJ2-2, with 7 bases that match TRBD1. CDR1 and CDR2 from the germline V gene are SGHTA and FQGNSA. This CDR3 has 14 amino acids. V gave up 5 bases and J gave up 2 bases; unmatched junction bases: 2. CDR3 coding DNA: TGTGCCAGCAGCCGACAGGGCAACACCGGGGAGCTGTTTTTT. This translates into CASSRQGNTGELFF.

In its sample, this clone was seen once. The CDR3 bases are TGTGCCAGCAGCCAATTACACGGGTTCGGGGCTTTCTTT. Amino acid sequence: CASSQLHGFGAFF. The chain couples TRBV14 to TRBJ1-1; D remains unclear. CDR3 length: 13 amino acids. V lost 2 bases and J lost 11, with 15 bases in between. CDR1 and CDR2 from the germline V gene are SGHDN and FVKESK.

The chain is built from TRBV29-1 and TRBJ1-2, with no clear D. The V gene lost 6 bases and the J gene lost 4 bases, with 15 bases spanning the gap. Germline V CDR1 and CDR2: SQVTM, ANQGSEA. This CDR3 is 13 amino acids long. The CDR3 nucleotides read TGCAGCGTCCCCTCTACCGTCACCTATGGCTACACCTTC. It encodes CSVPSTVTYGYTF.

J is TRBJ2-3 and V is TRBV10-2; 9 bases fit TRBD2. The CDR3 has 18 amino acids. The trim removed 0 bases at V and 5 bases at J, leaving 12 bases unmatched. Germline CDR1 reads WSHSY; CDR2 reads SAAADI. This CDR3 is CASSESGSSGGKRDTQYF. CDR3 nucleotides: TGCGCCAGCAGTGAGTCGGGATCAAGCGGGGGGAAAAGAGATACGCAGTATTTT.

The count of this clone is one. CDR3 residues: CASSPQPAVAGELFF. The CDR3 nucleotides read TGTGCCAGCAGTCCTCAACCCGCAGTGGCCGGGGAGCTGTTTTTT. This rearrangement joins TRBV27 to TRBJ2-2; no clear D gene. Germline V gives CDR1 MNHEY, CDR2 SMNVEV (reference sequence). Trimming cost V 5 bases and J 6 bases, with 16 bases left between them. The CDR3 spans 15 residues.

The rearrangement links TRBV19 to TRBJ2-7; D gene uncertain. Germline V CDR1 and CDR2: LNHDA, SQIVND (reference sequence). The CDR3 loop spans 13 amino acids. The V end was cut by 1 base, the J end by 2 bases, with 6 bases between. CDR3 DNA: TGTGCCAGTAGTATAGGCCGAGCCTACGAGCAGTACTTC. Protein: CASSIGRAYEQYF.

This clone was picked up a small number of times. The genes are TRBV6-4 and TRBJ2-7, with 8 bases fitting TRBD1. The V and J ends lost 6 bases and 6 bases, in that order; junction bases with no gene match: 10. Germline values: CDR1 MRHNA, CDR2 SNTAGT. The CDR3 totals 14 residues. CDR3 bases: TGTGCCAGCAGCCGGGACAGGAGAGGGGCCGAGCAGTACTTC. Its translation: CASSRDRRGAEQYF.

The J gene is TRBJ2-7, the V gene TRBV6-5; no clear D gene. This CDR3 is built from 15 residues. The germline V gene has CDR1 MNHEY and CDR2 SVGAGI. The V and J ends lost 4 bases and 2 bases respectively, with 15 bases between them. The CDR3 sequence is CASSLRPHAAYEQYF. As DNA, the CDR3 is TGTGCCAGCAGTTTACGGCCCCATGCGGCCTACGAGCAGTACTTC.

V usage is TRBV28 and J usage is TRBJ2-1, with TRBD2 matching 10 bases. Germline CDR1 is MDHEN and CDR2 is SYDVKM. J lost 6 bases, V lost 5 bases, and 7 bases had no gene match. This CDR3 spans 15 amino acids. The CDR3 DNA sequence: TGTGCCAGCAGTCCCCTAGCGGGAGACGTCAATGAGCAGTTCTTC. Translation gives CASSPLAGDVNEQFF.

The chain recombines TRBV18 with TRBJ1-5, with 10 bases identical to TRBD1. The trim removed 3 bases at V and 0 bases at J, leaving 5 bases unmatched. The length of the CDR3 is 17 residues. CDR1 is KGHSH, CDR2 LQKENI, per germline. Written as DNA, the CDR3 is TGTGCCAGCTCACCTGGGACAGGGGTAAATAGCAATCAGCCCCAGCATTTT. Its protein is CASSPGTGVNSNQPQHF.

This clone appeared a few times. The chain employs TRBV28 and TRBJ2-7, with D perhaps matching TRBD1 (8 bases). The CDR3 loop spans 13 amino acids. Trimming took off 6 bases at V and 6 bases at J, with 15 bases between the two ends. Looked up from germline, CDR1 is MDHEN and CDR2 is SYDVKM. CDR3 in DNA: TGTGCCAGCAGCCCAACAGGGGGGGCCGAGCAGTACTTC. Its translation: CASSPTGGAEQYF.

This clone has only a few counts. The chain recombines TRBV6-1 with TRBJ2-7, with 8 bases fitting TRBD1. This CDR3 region has 14 residues. V was clipped by 2 bases and J by 3 bases; unmatched bases: 3. Looked up from germline, CDR1 is MNHNS and CDR2 is SASEGT. The CDR3 loop is CASSESDRVYEQYF. The CDR3 nucleotides are TGTGCCAGCAGTGAATCGGACAGGGTCTACGAGCAGTACTTC.

The chain couples TRBV14 to TRBJ2-1; D perhaps matches TRBD2 (6 bases). Germline V gene data show CDR1 as SGHDN and CDR2 as FVKESK. Trimming cost V 4 bases and J 7 bases, with 14 bases left between them. CDR3 length: 14 residues. The CDR3 is CASSPLLAGNEQFF. CDR3 sequence (DNA): TGTGCCAGCAGCCCTCTACTAGCTGGAAATGAGCAGTTCTTC.

This clone has just a few counts. The chain links TRBV30 to TRBJ2-5; 8 bases are shared with TRBD1. Germline CDR1 GTSNPN, CDR2 SVGIG (reference sequence). The CDR3 has 14 amino acids. V shed 5 bases and J 5 bases; nucleotides not matched to a gene: 10. In DNA, the CDR3 is TGTGCCTGGGACATAACAGGGGGTGTGGAGACCCAGTACTTC. This encodes CAWDITGGVETQYF.

The chain has TRBV5-1 and TRBJ2-3; 10 bases agree with TRBD1. This CDR3 is 14 amino acids long. Germline V gives CDR1 SGHRS, CDR2 YFSETQ. Unmatched junction bases numbered 6, after V lost 3 bases and J lost 8 bases. The CDR3 spells CASSSGQGEVTQYF. Written as DNA, the CDR3 is TGCGCCAGCAGCTCCGGACAGGGGGAGGTTACGCAGTATTTT.

The chain has TRBV7-9 and TRBJ1-2, with a possible D match to TRBD1 (5 bases). V was cut by 4 bases and J by 4 bases, with 19 bases left in between. Germline assignment: CDR1 SEHNR and CDR2 FQNEAQ (reference sequence). The length of the CDR3 is 16 residues. CDR3 sequence: CASSSSHGALSYGYTF. CDR3 DNA: TGTGCCAGCAGCTCTAGTCATGGGGCCCTGAGCTATGGCTACACCTTC.

This sequence joins TRBV6-7 and TRBJ2-1; 13 positions agree with TRBD2. TRBV6-7 is an ORF, with its function uncertain. The CDR3 totals 14 residues. Trimming removed 0 bases from V and 10 bases from J; junction bases left unmatched: 0. The CDR3 spells CASSYSGLAGEQFF. In DNA form, the CDR3 reads TGTGCCAGCAGTTACTCGGGACTAGCGGGGGAGCAGTTCTTC.

The V gene is TRBV5-4, the J gene TRBJ2-2, with TRBD1 as a possible D gene (5 bases). Trimming removed 4 bases at V and 1 base at J, with 14 bases between. Germline V gene lookup returns CDR1 SGHNT and CDR2 YYREEE (reference sequence). The CDR3 totals 16 residues. The CDR3 spells CASSTLQVGNTGELFF. The CDR3 coding sequence is TGTGCCAGCAGCACACTACAGGTCGGGAACACCGGGGAGCTGTTTTTT.

The chain couples TRBV5-1 to TRBJ2-7; 12 bases align to TRBD2. J lost 3 bases, V lost 5 bases, and 6 bases had no gene match. The CDR3 covers 15 residues. Germline V gene sequence: CDR1 SGHRS, CDR2 YFSETQ. CDR3 protein: CASSPSGRDRYEQYF. CDR3 nucleotide sequence: TGCGCCAGCAGTCCTAGCGGGAGGGACCGCTACGAGCAGTACTTC. The variable domain in full, completed from reference TRBV5-1 and TRBJ2-7, reads KAGVTQTPRYLIKTRGQQVTLSCSPISGHRSVSWYQQTPGQGLQFLFEYFSETQRNKGNFPGRFSGRQFSNSRSEMNVSTLELGDSALYLCASSPSGRDRYEQYFGPGTRLTVT.

The CDR3 DNA is TGTGCCAGTAGTGTCCGACTAGCGGGAGGGCCGGAAGATACGCAGTATTTT. This encodes CASSVRLAGGPEDTQYF. The chain is built from TRBV19 and TRBJ2-3; 14 positions agree with TRBD2. Per the germline V gene, CDR1 is LNHDA and CDR2 is SQIVND (reference sequence). The length of the CDR3 is 17 residues. Trimming at V came to 5 bases and at J to 5 bases, leaving 9 bases not matched to a gene.